This T cell receptor beta chain was identified during a study of T cell responses to AZD1222 COVID-19 vaccine. Trimming shortened V by 2 bases and J by 7 bases, and 20 bases separated the two germline ends. Germline assignment: CDR1 MDHEN and CDR2 SYDVKM. This CDR3 is 16 amino acids long. TCRdb's copy holds only in-frame clones and misses some; the assay was immunoSEQ multiplex PCR. The repertoire holds 85,000 to 130,000 clones, with approximately 89% as singletons. Study-wide results and caveats: Reports indicate that nearly half of spike-specific TCRs are directed at unmutated variant regions. Repertoires were collected only later (after the peak T cell response had occurred).

This clone was seen only once. The antigen remains undetermined. The rearrangement joins TRBV28 to TRBJ1-1; possibly TRBD1 for D (5 bases). The source of this sequence is an adult in good health. Here the sequenced sample was peripheral blood, taken on day 0 of AZD1222 vaccination. The CDR3, as DNA: TGTGCCAGCAGTTTAAGACCCCCCCCGGGACGACTTGAAGCTTTCTTT. This translates into CASSLRPPPGRLEAFF.